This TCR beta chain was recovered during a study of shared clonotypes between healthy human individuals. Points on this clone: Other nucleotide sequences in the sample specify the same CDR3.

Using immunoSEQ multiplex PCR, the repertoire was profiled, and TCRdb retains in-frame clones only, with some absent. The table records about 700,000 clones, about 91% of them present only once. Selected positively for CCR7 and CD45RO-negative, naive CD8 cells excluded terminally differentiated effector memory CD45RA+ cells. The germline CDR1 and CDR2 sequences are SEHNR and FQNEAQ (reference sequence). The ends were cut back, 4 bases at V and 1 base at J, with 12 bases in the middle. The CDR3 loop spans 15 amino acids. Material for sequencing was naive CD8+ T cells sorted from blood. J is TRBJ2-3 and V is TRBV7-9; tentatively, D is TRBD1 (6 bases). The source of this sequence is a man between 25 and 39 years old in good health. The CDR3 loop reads CASSSLAGGTDTQYF. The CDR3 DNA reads TGTGCCAGCAGCTCGCTGGCAGGGGGCACAGATACGCAGTATTTT.